This is a list of T cell receptor beta chains from one sample in a study of T cells after yellow fever vaccination. From the 5' RACE reads, TCRdb called clonotypes with MiXCR, one entry per CDR3 protein. The sample shows just over 250,000 distinct CDR3 sequences, around 5.2% of them seen only once. The sequences come from CD4+ T cells sorted from PBMCs, collected on the day of the yellow fever booster vaccination. Receptors originate from a man younger than 35 who received the YFV17D yellow fever vaccine. Both conserved end residues are part of each CDR3. The D gene is left open where the match is weak. Clone sizes are given selectively: once, few, many, or a class where the clone is expanded.

many TRBJ2-7 . TRBV7-2 TGTGCCAGCAGCTTACTACCCTGGCAGGGGAACGAGCAGTACTTC CASSLLPWQGNEQYF
few TRBJ2-1 TRBD2 TRBV20-1 TGCAGTGCTAGAGTATTCCCGGCGGGGGACTACAATGAGCAGTTCTTC CSARVFPAGDYNEQFF
. TRBJ1-6 . TRBV6-1 TGTGCCAGCAGCTTCCCCCGGGACGGACCTCGCGGATCCCTCCACTTT CASSFPRDGPRGSLHF
. TRBJ1-4 TRBD1 TRBV5-6 TGTGCCAGCAGCTTGGCGGGACAGGGTGGTGAAAAACTGTTTTTT CASSLAGQGGEKLFF
. TRBJ1-2 . TRBV6-5 TGTGCCAGCAGTTGGGGGGGGTATGGCTACACCTTC CASSWGGYGYTF
few TRBJ2-1 TRBD2 TRBV2 TGTGCCAGCAGTACCCGTCGACTAGCGGGGGGAGGCAATGAGCAGTTCTTC CASSTRRLAGGGNEQFF
. TRBJ1-4 TRBD1 TRBV2 TGTGCCAGCAGTGAAGCAGGAGGGGGCTATGAAAAACTGTATTTT CASSEAGGGYEKLYF
many TRBJ2-6 . TRBV10-3 TGTGCCATCTTTGGGGCAGCCTTCTCTGGGGCCAACGTCCTGACTTTC CAIFGAAFSGANVLTF
. TRBJ2-5 . TRBV9 TGTGCCAGCAGCGCGAGGGGGGTAGCGGAGACCCAGTACTTC CASSARGVAETQYF
. TRBJ2-5 . TRBV5-1 TGCGCCAGCAGGAGGTCCGGGCTATCTCTACAAGAGACCCAGTACTTC CASRRSGLSLQETQYF
. TRBJ2-1 TRBD1 TRBV5-1 TGCGCCAGCAGCGTCGACAGGGTCTCCTACAATGAGCAGTTCTTC CASSVDRVSYNEQFF
many TRBJ2-1 TRBD2 TRBV7-2 TGTGCCAGCAGCGATAGAGCGGGGGCAGATGATGAGCAGTTCTTC CASSDRAGADDEQFF
. TRBJ2-7 . TRBV21-1 TGTGCCAGCAGCAAATTTACGCTAGCGGGGTCTGGTTCCTACGAGCAGTACTTC CASSKFTLAGSGSYEQYF
many TRBJ1-2 . TRBV5-5 TGTGCCAGCAGCTTGAGTCAGAGGATCGGCGGAGCCTATGGCTACACCTTC CASSLSQRIGGAYGYTF
few TRBJ2-3 . TRBV7-2 TGTGCCAGCACGGGGCCTACCGATACGCAGTATTTT CASTGPTDTQYF
. TRBJ2-5 . TRBV15 TGTGCCACCAGCAGAGTAAACAGGGATGAGACCCAGTACTTC CATSRVNRDETQYF
many TRBJ2-5 TRBD2 TRBV6-6 TGTGCCAGCAGTTACGCTAGCGGGGAGACCCAGTACTTC CASSYASGETQYF
many TRBJ2-7 . TRBV7-7 TGTGCCAGCAGCTGCTACCTGGGCGAGCAGTACTTC CASSCYLGEQYF
few TRBJ2-3 . TRBV5-6 TGTGCCAGCGGATCCATAGATACGCAGTATTTT CASGSIDTQYF
few TRBJ1-4 TRBD1 TRBV30 TGTGCCTGGAGCACCGGGACAGGGTTTGAAAAACTGTTTTTT CAWSTGTGFEKLFF
. TRBJ2-7 . TRBV7-3 TGTGCCAGCAGCTTACGGAGGGGTGGGGAGCAGTACTTC CASSLRRGGEQYF
few TRBJ2-2 . TRBV28 TGTGCCAGCAGTTTCCGGGGAAGAACGAACACCGGGGAGCTGTTTTTT CASSFRGRTNTGELFF
many TRBJ1-3 . TRBV12-3/TRBV12-4 TGTGCCAGCAGTTTGGTGAACTCTGGAAACACCATATATTTT CASSLVNSGNTIYF
few TRBJ2-2 . TRBV5-4 TGTGCCAGCAGCGGAAGGGGACGGAGCTACACCGGGGAGCTGTTTTTT CASSGRGRSYTGELFF
many TRBJ2-2 . TRBV6-2/TRBV6-3 TGTGCCAGCAGTTCCCCGCTAGAGGCCGGGGAGCTGTTTTTT CASSSPLEAGELFF
many TRBJ2-5 . TRBV12-3/TRBV12-4 TGTGCCAGCGGTCCCGTGGGGGGAGAGACCCAGTACTTC CASGPVGGETQYF
. TRBJ2-5 . TRBV24-1 TGTGCCACCAGTCGGCTACAGGCGGGGGCAGAGACCCAGTACTTC CATSRLQAGAETQYF
many TRBJ2-3 . TRBV7-6 TGTGCCAGCAGCTTGGCGACGGGCACCACAGATACGCAGTATTTT CASSLATGTTDTQYF
few TRBJ1-1 . TRBV10-3 TGTGCCATCAGTTTAGGTAGGTTGAACACTGAAGCTTTCTTT CAISLGRLNTEAFF
. TRBJ1-5 . TRBV5-5 TGTGCCAGCAGCCCTACGAGGTTAAATCAGCCCCAGCATTTT CASSPTRLNQPQHF
few TRBJ2-5 TRBD2 TRBV20-1 TGCAGTGCTCGCAAGACAGCGGGGCAAGAGACCCAGTACTTC CSARKTAGQETQYF
. TRBJ1-1 . TRBV5-1 TGCGCCAGCAGCTCTAACAGGGCAAACACTGAAGCTTTCTTT CASSSNRANTEAFF
few TRBJ1-5 . TRBV30 TGTGCCTGGAGTTTGGGGGGAATCGGCAATCAGCCCCAGCATTTT CAWSLGGIGNQPQHF
many TRBJ1-1 . TRBV6-2/TRBV6-3 TGTGCCAGCAGGACATCAGGGACCCGGGACACTGAAGCTTTCTTT CASRTSGTRDTEAFF
few TRBJ2-5 . TRBV7-9 TGTGCCAGCATTCGTCCAGGGGCCGGTCGAGAGACCCAGTACTTC CASIRPGAGRETQYF
many TRBJ1-1 . TRBV4-3 TGCGCCAGCAGGGAGGGGATGAACACTGAAGCTTTCTTT CASREGMNTEAFF
. TRBJ2-7 . TRBV11-2 TGTGCCCTCGGCAGGGACGAGCAGTACTTC CALGRDEQYF
many TRBJ2-6 . TRBV6-5 TGTGCCAGCAGTTACTCCGGCTCTGGGGCCAACGTCCTGACTTTC CASSYSGSGANVLTF
. TRBJ1-2 . TRBV3-1 TGTGCCAGCAGCCGACGACAGGAGATCTATGGCTACACCTTC CASSRRQEIYGYTF
. TRBJ1-2 . TRBV4-1 TGCGCCAGCAGCCACGCCACAGGGAACCGCTATGGCTACACCTTC CASSHATGNRYGYTF
many TRBJ2-2 . TRBV5-1 TGCGCCACCAGCGAACAGGGACAACCGAACACCGGGGAGCTGTTTTTT CATSEQGQPNTGELFF